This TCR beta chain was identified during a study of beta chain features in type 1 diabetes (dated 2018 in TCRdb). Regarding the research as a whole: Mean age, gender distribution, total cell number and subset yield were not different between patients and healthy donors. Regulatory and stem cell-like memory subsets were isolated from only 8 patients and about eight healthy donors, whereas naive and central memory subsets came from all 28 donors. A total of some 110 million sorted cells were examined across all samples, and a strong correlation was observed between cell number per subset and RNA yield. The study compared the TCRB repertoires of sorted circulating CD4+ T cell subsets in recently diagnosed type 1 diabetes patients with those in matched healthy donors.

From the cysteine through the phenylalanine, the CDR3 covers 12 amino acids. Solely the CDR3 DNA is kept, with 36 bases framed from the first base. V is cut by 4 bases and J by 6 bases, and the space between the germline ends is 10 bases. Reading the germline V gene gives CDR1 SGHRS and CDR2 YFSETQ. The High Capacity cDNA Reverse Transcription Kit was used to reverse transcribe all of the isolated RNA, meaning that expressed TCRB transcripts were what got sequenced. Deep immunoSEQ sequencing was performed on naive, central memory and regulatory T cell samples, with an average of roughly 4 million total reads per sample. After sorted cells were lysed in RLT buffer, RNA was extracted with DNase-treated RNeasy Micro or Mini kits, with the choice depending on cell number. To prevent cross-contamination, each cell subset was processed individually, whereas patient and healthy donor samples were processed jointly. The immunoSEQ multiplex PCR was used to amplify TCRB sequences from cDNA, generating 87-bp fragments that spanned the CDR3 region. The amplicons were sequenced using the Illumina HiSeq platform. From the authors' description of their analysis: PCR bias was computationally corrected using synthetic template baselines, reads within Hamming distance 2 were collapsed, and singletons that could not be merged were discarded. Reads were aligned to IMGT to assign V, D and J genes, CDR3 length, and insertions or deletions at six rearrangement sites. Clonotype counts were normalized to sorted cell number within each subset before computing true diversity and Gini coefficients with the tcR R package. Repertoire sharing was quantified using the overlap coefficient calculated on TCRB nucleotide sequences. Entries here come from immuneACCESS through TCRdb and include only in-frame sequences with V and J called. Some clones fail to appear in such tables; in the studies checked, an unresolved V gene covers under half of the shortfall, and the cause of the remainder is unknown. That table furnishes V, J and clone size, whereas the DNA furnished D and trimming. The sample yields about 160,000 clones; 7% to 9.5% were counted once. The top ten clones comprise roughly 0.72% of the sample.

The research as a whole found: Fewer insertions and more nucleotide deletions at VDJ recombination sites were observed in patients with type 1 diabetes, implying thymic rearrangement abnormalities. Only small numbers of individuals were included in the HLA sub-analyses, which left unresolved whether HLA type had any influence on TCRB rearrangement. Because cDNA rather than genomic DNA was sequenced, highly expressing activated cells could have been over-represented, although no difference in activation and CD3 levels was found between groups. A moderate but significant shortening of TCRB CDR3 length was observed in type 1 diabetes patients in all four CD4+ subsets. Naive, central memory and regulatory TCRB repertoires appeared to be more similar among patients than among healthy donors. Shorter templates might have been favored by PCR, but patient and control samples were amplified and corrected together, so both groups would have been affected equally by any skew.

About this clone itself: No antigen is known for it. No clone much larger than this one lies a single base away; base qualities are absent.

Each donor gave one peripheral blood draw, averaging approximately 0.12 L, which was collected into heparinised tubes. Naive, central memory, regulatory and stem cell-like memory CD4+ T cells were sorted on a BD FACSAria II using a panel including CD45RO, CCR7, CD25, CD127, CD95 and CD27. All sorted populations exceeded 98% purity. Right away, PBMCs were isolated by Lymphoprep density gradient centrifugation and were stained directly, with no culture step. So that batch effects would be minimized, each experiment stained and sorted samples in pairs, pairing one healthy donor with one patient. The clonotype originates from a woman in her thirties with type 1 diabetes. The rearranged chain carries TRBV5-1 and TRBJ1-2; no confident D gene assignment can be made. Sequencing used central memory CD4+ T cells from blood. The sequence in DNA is TGCGCCAGCAGCCAAACACCGAATGGCTACACCTTC. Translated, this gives CASSQTPNGYTF.